In this sample, the clone carrying this T cell receptor (beta chain) turned up many times. J lost 6 bases, V lost 6 bases, and 6 bases had no gene match. Looked up from germline, CDR1 is DFQATT and CDR2 is SNEGSKA (reference sequence). The CDR3 contains 14 residues. Each CDR3 protein is one row after TCRdb ran MiXCR on the RT-PCR reads. The data show 550,000 to 750,000 distinct CDR3 sequences, approximately 14% seen once. Material: memory CD4+ T cells from blood. The receptor was isolated from a female donor in good health, serving as a healthy control. The V and J genes are TRBV20-1 and TRBJ1-6, with TRBD1 matching over 9 bases. CDR3 sequence reads: CSAAWTGANSPLHF. The CDR3 bases are TGCAGTGCGGCCTGGACAGGGGCTAATTCACCCCTCCACTTT.